The entry that follows covers one TCR beta chain sequence. Per the original methods: How many nucleated cells were present was estimated from reference gene primer amplification. Generated by immunoSEQ multiplex PCR, the TCRdb table keeps only in-frame clones and is missing some. V, J and clone size derive from that table, while D and trimming were established from the DNA sequence. The sample contains about 200,000 clones, over 75% of which appear only once. The data are from a study of blood T cell repertoires in COVID-19. Overall study context: Nucleic acid was either cDNA or gDNA, and it came from T cells, B-cell-depleted T cells, or PBMCs.

The source material was peripheral blood. This receptor was identified in a woman aged 70-85 years with COVID-19, enrolled during active disease.

The DNA of the CDR3 is TGTGCCAGCAGTTACGGGACTCACACAGATACGCAGTATTTT. Amino acids: CASSYGTHTDTQYF. V gene TRBV6-5 combines with J gene TRBJ2-3; a possible D gene is TRBD2 (6 bases). Trimming pared 2 bases from V and 2 bases from J, leaving 8 bases between. Looked up from germline, CDR1 is MNHEY and CDR2 is SVGAGI. The CDR3 has 14 amino acids.